The 31 T cell receptor beta chains listed next were all sequenced from one sample in a study of blood T cell repertoires in COVID-19. Method: immunoSEQ multiplex PCR; TCRdb's copy keeps in-frame clones and lacks some. This sample yields a few hundred thousand clones, of which around four fifths are seen a single time; less than 5% belongs to the top ten. The sequencing input was peripheral blood. Every receptor here comes from a man in his fifties or sixties with acute or convalescent COVID-19.

The chain links TRBV4-1 to TRBJ2-7, with D maybe TRBD1 (5 bases). V dropped 1 base and J dropped 0 bases, with 7 bases sitting between them. This CDR3 is 14 amino acids long. Germline V gene data show CDR1 as MGHRA and CDR2 as YSYEKL. The DNA for the CDR3 is TGCGCCAGCAGCCAAGGGGGCGGCTCCTACGAGCAGTACTTC. This translates into CASSQGGGSYEQYF.

This clone was seen only once. V usage is TRBV19 and J usage is TRBJ2-7; tentative D call: TRBD2 (6 bases). The CDR3 is 15 residues long. Germline loops: CDR1 LNHDA, CDR2 SQIVND (reference sequence). V was pared by 3 bases and J by 2 bases, with 14 bases between. The CDR3 nucleotides read TGTGCCAGTAGTATTCGCGGGGACGGAGCCTACGAGCAGTACTTC. This encodes CASSIRGDGAYEQYF.

The chain combines TRBV6-1 with TRBJ2-1; 8 bases fit TRBD2. The length of the CDR3 is 15 residues. Unmatched junction bases numbered 8, after V lost 6 bases and J lost 4 bases. Germline CDR1 and CDR2: MNHNS and SASEGT. CDR3 DNA sequence: TGTGCCAGCAGGTGGGGGACTAGGGCTTACAATGAGCAGTTCTTC. Encoded protein: CASRWGTRAYNEQFF.

The chain uses TRBV11-3 and TRBJ2-1; a possible D gene is TRBD2 (5 bases). Germline V gene lookup returns CDR1 SGHNT and CDR2 YENEEA. This CDR3 spans 14 amino acids. V was shortened by 7 bases and J by 5 bases, with 15 bases between the two germline ends. The CDR3 nucleotides are TGTGCCAGCAAGGGCATGAGGGCCAACAATGAGCAGTTCTTC. It translates to CASKGMRANNEQFF.

The chain has TRBV18 and TRBJ2-1; TRBD1 matches at 10 bases. There are 14 residues in the CDR3. Unmatched junction bases numbered 3, after V lost 1 base and J lost 9 bases. CDR1 KGHSH and CDR2 LQKENI come from the germline V gene. Here the CDR3 reads CASSPQTGGGEQFF. CDR3 sequence (DNA): TGTGCCAGCTCACCACAGACAGGGGGCGGTGAGCAGTTCTTC.

J is TRBJ1-5 and V is TRBV19, with a weak D call TRBD1 (5 bases). Germline CDR1 reads LNHDA; CDR2 reads SQIVND (reference sequence). This CDR3 contains 15 residues. V shed 1 base and J shed 6 bases, with 13 bases lying between them. CDR3 residues: CASSIGHQGGQPQHF. For the CDR3, the DNA is TGTGCCAGTAGTATAGGACACCAGGGAGGTCAGCCCCAGCATTTT.

The chain links TRBV5-4 to TRBJ1-2; no reliable D call. With 3 bases removed from V and 0 bases from J, the gap between germline ends came to 15 bases. CDR1 and CDR2 from the germline V gene are SGHNT and YYREEE (reference sequence). The CDR3 contains 16 residues. The CDR3 spells CASSSRVNTANYGYTF. In DNA form, the CDR3 reads TGTGCCAGCAGCTCGAGGGTTAATACAGCTAACTATGGCTACACCTTC.

This chain links TRBV7-2 with TRBJ2-7, with TRBD1 matching over 12 bases. From germline, CDR1 is SGHTA and CDR2 FQGNSA. V trimming: 1 base; J trimming: 6 bases; junction bases outside the gene matches: 4. The CDR3 is 15 residues long. For the CDR3, the DNA is TGTGCCAGCAGCTTAGTTGGGACAGGGGGCTTCGAGCAGTACTTC. Its protein is CASSLVGTGGFEQYF.

The CDR3 here is CSASLLAGGRETQYF. CDR3 coding DNA: TGCAGTGCTAGTCTCCTAGCGGGAGGAAGAGAGACCCAGTACTTC. V and J are TRBV20-1 and TRBJ2-5, with TRBD2 matching 11 bases. The length of the CDR3 is 15 residues. Germline CDR1 DFQATT, CDR2 SNEGSKA (reference sequence). V lost 3 bases, J lost 4 bases, and 7 bases stayed unmatched.

This chain links TRBV5-8 with TRBJ2-7, with a possible D match to TRBD1 (6 bases). This CDR3 comprises 12 residues. Deletions cut 7 bases from V and 2 bases from J, with 10 bases between. Germline V gives CDR1 SGHTS, CDR2 YDEGEE. The CDR3 is CASRDNPYEQYF. In nucleotides, the CDR3 is TGTGCCAGCCGGGACAATCCCTACGAGCAGTACTTC.

The sample holds a few counts of this clone. J is TRBJ2-3 and V is TRBV9, with 7 bases identical to TRBD2. Germline V gene lookup returns CDR1 SGDLS and CDR2 YYNGEE. The J segment lost 8 bases and the V segment lost 0 bases, leaving 6 bases of the junction unmatched. The CDR3 has 14 amino acids. In nucleotides, the CDR3 is TGTGCCAGCAGCGTAGAGACCCCGGGGGGTACGCAGTATTTT. It yields the protein CASSVETPGGTQYF.

V usage is TRBV6-2 or TRBV6-3 and J usage is TRBJ2-5; D might be TRBD2 (5 bases). The CDR3 covers 16 residues. Trimming removed 4 bases from V and 1 base from J, with 16 bases in between. CDR1 is MNHEY and CDR2 is SVGEGT in the germline V gene. CDR3 loop: CASSSHLALSQETQYF. The CDR3 DNA reads TGTGCCAGCAGTTCCCATCTAGCTCTGAGCCAAGAGACCCAGTACTTC.

The genes are TRBV15 and TRBJ2-1; TRBD2 matches at 11 bases. Germline V lookup: CDR1 LNHNV, CDR2 YYDKDF (reference sequence). The ends lost 0 bases at V and 9 bases at J; junction bases unmatched: 7. The CDR3 extends over 16 amino acids. CDR3 nucleotide sequence: TGTGCCACCAGCAGAGAGGTTAGCGGGAGGGCCCCTGAGCAGTTCTTC. It yields the protein CATSREVSGRAPEQFF.

V gene TRBV18 combines with J gene TRBJ1-3; D is perhaps TRBD1 (5 bases). Trimming stripped 3 bases from V and 0 bases from J, with 6 bases between. The CDR3 totals 14 residues. Germline CDR1 reads KGHSH; CDR2 reads LQKENI. The CDR3 spells CASSPTVSGNTIYF. In DNA form, the CDR3 reads TGTGCCAGCTCACCGACAGTCTCTGGAAACACCATATATTTT.

This clone appeared once. The chain has TRBV6-5 and TRBJ1-5; 7 bases align to TRBD1. V lost 7 bases, J lost 2 bases, and 8 bases stayed unmatched. The CDR3 has 15 residues. CDR1 is MNHEY, CDR2 SVGAGI, per germline. The CDR3 DNA follows: TGTGCCAGCATAAGCGGAGGACAGGGCAATCAGCCCCAGCATTTT. As protein: CASISGGQGNQPQHF.

The CDR3 protein is CASSTAGANQPQHF. CDR3 coding DNA: TGTGCCAGTAGTACGGCGGGGGCCAATCAGCCCCAGCATTTT. The chain uses TRBV19 and TRBJ1-5, with D maybe TRBD1 (6 bases). Per the germline V gene, CDR1 is LNHDA and CDR2 is SQIVND (reference sequence). The CDR3 totals 14 residues. Trimming stripped 4 bases from V and 3 bases from J, with 10 bases between.

The chain recombines TRBV5-1 with TRBJ1-2; TRBD1 matches at 8 bases. The length of the CDR3 is 15 residues. The germline CDR1 and CDR2 sequences are SGHRS and YFSETQ. V shed 2 bases, J shed 4 bases, and the junction held 7 bases outside the gene matches. The DNA for the CDR3 is TGCGCCAGCAGCTTTTCGGGACAGGCGATCTATGGCTACACCTTC. Translation gives CASSFSGQAIYGYTF.

The chain employs TRBV28 and TRBJ2-2; D uncertain. The CDR3 covers 14 residues. Trimming shortened V by 1 base and J by 4 bases, and 7 bases separated the two germline ends. Germline assignment: CDR1 MDHEN and CDR2 SYDVKM. Here the CDR3 DNA reads TGTGCCAGCAGTTTATATGTTAGCACCGGGGAGCTGTTTTTT. Translation gives CASSLYVSTGELFF.

This clone was detected only once. This CDR3 reads CASSSQLRLAGHNEQFF. The DNA of the CDR3 is TGTGCCAGCAGCTCCCAGCTGCGGCTAGCGGGGCACAATGAGCAGTTCTTC. The V gene is TRBV7-2, the J gene TRBJ2-1, with TRBD2 matching over 9 bases. CDR3 length: 17 residues. The V gene's germline CDR1 is SGHTA and CDR2 FQGNSA. V lost 4 bases, J lost 5 bases, and 12 bases stayed unmatched.

The chain links TRBV3-1 (or the pseudogene TRBV3-2) to TRBJ1-2, with a weak D call TRBD1 (5 bases). V was shortened by 8 bases and J by 3 bases, with 13 bases between the two germline ends. The CDR3 extends over 13 amino acids. The germline V gene has CDR1 LGHDT and CDR2 YNNKEL (reference sequence). Here the CDR3 DNA reads TGTGCCAGCCGGGAGGGGACTTACTATGGCTACACCTTC. Protein sequence: CASREGTYYGYTF.

The CDR3 nucleotides are TGCAGTGCTGGGAGGACTGAAGCTTTCTTT. It translates to CSAGRTEAFF. The chain couples TRBV20-1 to TRBJ1-1; D gene uncertain. The CDR3 loop spans 10 amino acids. Deletions cut 5 bases from V and 5 bases from J, with 6 bases between. CDR1 DFQATT and CDR2 SNEGSKA come from the germline V gene (reference sequence).

V gene TRBV10-3 combines with J gene TRBJ2-7; D remains ambiguous. Trimming stripped 0 bases from V and 3 bases from J, with 9 bases between. The CDR3 sequence is 14 residues long. CDR1 is ENHRY, CDR2 SYGVKD, per germline. The CDR3 protein is CAISESNSGYEQYF. The CDR3 DNA follows: TGTGCCATCAGTGAGTCAAACTCGGGCTACGAGCAGTACTTC.

This chain uses TRBV18 with TRBJ1-1; TRBD1 aligns across 8 bases. The germline V gene has CDR1 KGHSH and CDR2 LQKENI. This CDR3 spans 14 amino acids. V shed 3 bases, J shed 5 bases, and the junction held 5 bases outside the gene matches. The CDR3 is CASSPRQGQTEAFF. The CDR3 bases are TGTGCCAGCTCACCGCGACAGGGGCAAACTGAAGCTTTCTTT.

The table lists this clone with a count of one. J is TRBJ2-3 and V is TRBV6-5; D is possibly TRBD1 (6 bases). This CDR3 has 16 residues. Germline assignment: CDR1 MNHEY and CDR2 SVGAGI. The V gene lost 3 bases and the J gene lost 0 bases, with 13 bases spanning the gap. The CDR3 here is CASSYSDRPSTDTQYF. DNA for the CDR3: TGTGCCAGCAGTTATTCGGACAGACCTAGCACAGATACGCAGTATTTT.

V and J are TRBV5-1 and TRBJ2-1; 7 positions agree with TRBD2. The CDR3 has 14 amino acids. Germline V gene data show CDR1 as SGHRS and CDR2 as YFSETQ. The junction had 10 bases not matched to a gene; V was cut back by 5 bases and J by 8 bases. The CDR3 loop is CASSGGGSVDEQFF. DNA for the CDR3: TGCGCCAGCAGTGGTGGCGGGAGCGTAGATGAGCAGTTCTTC.

This rearrangement joins TRBV28 to TRBJ1-6; D is ambiguous. The CDR3 sequence is 11 residues long. From germline, CDR1 is MDHEN and CDR2 SYDVKM. V was trimmed by 5 bases and J by 9 bases, leaving 5 bases between them. The DNA of the CDR3 is TGTGCCAGCAGTCGGAGTTCACCCCTCCACTTT. Its protein is CASSRSSPLHF.

DNA for the CDR3: TGTGCCAGCGCACTCGGGCAGGGGATGGACAATGAGCAGTTCTTC. The encoded protein is CASALGQGMDNEQFF. The V call is TRBV7-9, the J call TRBJ2-1, with a possible D match to TRBD1 (6 bases). Germline V gene lookup returns CDR1 SEHNR and CDR2 FQNEAQ (reference sequence). V was cut by 8 bases and J by 5 bases, with 19 bases left in between. The CDR3 consists of 15 residues.

This chain links TRBV4-3 with TRBJ1-4, with D possibly being TRBD1 (6 bases). V gave up 4 bases and J gave up 8 bases, with 11 bases separating them. The CDR3 sequence is 13 residues long. Germline CDR1 reads LGHNA; CDR2 reads YSLEER. The CDR3 DNA reads TGCGCCAGCAGCCCAGGGGCGAGAGAAAAACTGTTTTTT. Translation: CASSPGAREKLFF.

The rearrangement links TRBV2 to TRBJ1-5; TRBD1 is a possible D gene (6 bases). CDR3 length equals 14 residues. Trimming took 7 bases from V and 0 from J, leaving 10 bases between them. Germline V gene data show CDR1 as SNHLY and CDR2 as FYNNEI. CDR3: CASKDSHSNQPQHF. In nucleotides, the CDR3 is TGTGCCAGCAAGGACAGCCATAGCAATCAGCCCCAGCATTTT.

This clone has just one count. This rearrangement joins TRBV11-3 to TRBJ1-2; the match to TRBD1 covers 7 bases. The CDR3 is 15 residues long. Germline V gene lookup returns CDR1 SGHNT and CDR2 YENEEA. V lost 3 bases and J lost 2; bases outside the gene matches: 6. CDR3 residues: CASSLRSGQNYGYTF. For the CDR3, the DNA is TGTGCCAGCAGCTTGAGGTCGGGACAGAACTATGGCTACACCTTC. Based on the CDR3 plus reference TRBV11-3 and TRBJ1-2, the full variable domain is EAGVVQSPRYKIIEKKQPVAFWCNPISGHNTLYWYLQNLGQGPELLIRYENEEAVDDSQLPKDRFSAERLKGVDSTLKIQPAELGDSAVYLCASSLRSGQNYGYTFGSGTRLTVV.

V gene TRBV5-4 combines with J gene TRBJ2-2; possibly TRBD2 for D (6 bases). V was clipped by 0 bases and J by 6 bases, with 12 bases between them. In germline, CDR1 is SGHNT, CDR2 YYREEE (reference sequence). The CDR3 is 15 residues long. The CDR3 spells CASSLAGRMAGELFF. CDR3 DNA sequence: TGTGCCAGCAGCTTGGCAGGGAGGATGGCCGGGGAGCTGTTTTTT.